This T cell receptor beta chain comes out of a study of T cell repertoires in cytomegalovirus infection. Study as a whole: Evidence of both CMV infection and a matching HLA type came from public TCR beta signatures. Study-level points and caveats: Across the ex vivo response, the dominant clonotypes were HLA-C-restricted CMV-specific TCR beta clonotypes. Summed frequency of shared TCR beta families picked out CMV carriers who also had the relevant HLA.

TCRdb analysed the reads with MiXCR anew, one entry per CDR3 protein. The sample carries hundreds of thousands of distinct CDR3 sequences, around 9.5% recorded once. The CDR3 is 14 amino acids. Germline V gene lookup returns CDR1 PRHDT and CDR2 FYEKMQ (reference sequence). V was cut by 3 bases and J by 5 bases, with 12 bases left in between. As regards this clonotype: Its antigen remains unidentified.

The V call is TRBV13, the J call TRBJ2-3; D uncertain. The sample taken for sequencing was PBMCs. The sequence was obtained from a human donor in good health (CMV status not recorded). Some clones in this sample may be carry-over from other donors' samples. The CDR3 is CASSFYTGRDTQYF. The CDR3 DNA is TGTGCCAGCAGCTTTTACACTGGACGAGATACGCAGTATTTT.